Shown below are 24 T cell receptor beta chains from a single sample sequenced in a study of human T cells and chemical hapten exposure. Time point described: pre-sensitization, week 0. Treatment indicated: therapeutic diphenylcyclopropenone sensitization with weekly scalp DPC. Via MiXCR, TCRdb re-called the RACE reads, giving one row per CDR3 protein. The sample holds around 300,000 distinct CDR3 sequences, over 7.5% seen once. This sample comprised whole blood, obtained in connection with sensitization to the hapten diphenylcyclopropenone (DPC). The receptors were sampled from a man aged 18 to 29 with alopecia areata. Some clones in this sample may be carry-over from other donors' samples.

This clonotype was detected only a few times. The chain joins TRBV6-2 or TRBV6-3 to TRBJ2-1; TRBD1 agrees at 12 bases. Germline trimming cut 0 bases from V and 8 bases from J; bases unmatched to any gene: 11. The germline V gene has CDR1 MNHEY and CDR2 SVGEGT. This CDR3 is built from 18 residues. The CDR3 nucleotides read TGTGCCAGCAGTTACTCTAGTCGGGGACAGGGGGCTTGGCATGAGCAGTTCTTC. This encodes CASSYSSRGQGAWHEQFF.

CDR3 amino acids: CAVSPRNDGYTF. The CDR3 DNA sequence: TGTGCCGTCTCCCCAAGGAATGATGGCTACACCTTC. The rearrangement uses TRBV10-3 and TRBJ1-2; D not resolved. Between the trimmed V and J ends, which lost 11 bases and 6 bases, there was a span of 16 bases. The CDR3 has 12 amino acids. Germline V CDR1 and CDR2: ENHRY, SYGVKD.

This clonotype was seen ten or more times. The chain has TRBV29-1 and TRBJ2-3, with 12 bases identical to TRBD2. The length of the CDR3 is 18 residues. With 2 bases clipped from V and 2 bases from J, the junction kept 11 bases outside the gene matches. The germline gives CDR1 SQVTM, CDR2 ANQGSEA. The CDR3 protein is CSVEPSATSGGLTDTQYF. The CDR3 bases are TGCAGCGTTGAACCCTCCGCGACTAGCGGGGGCCTCACAGATACGCAGTATTTT.

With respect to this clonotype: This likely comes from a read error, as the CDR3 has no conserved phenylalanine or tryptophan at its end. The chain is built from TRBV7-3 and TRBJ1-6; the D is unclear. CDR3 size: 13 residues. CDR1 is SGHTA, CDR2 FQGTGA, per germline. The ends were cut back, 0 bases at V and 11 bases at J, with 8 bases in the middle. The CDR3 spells CASSLTAGPPLHL. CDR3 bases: TGTGCCAGCAGCTTAACTGCAGGTCCACCCCTCCACTTA.

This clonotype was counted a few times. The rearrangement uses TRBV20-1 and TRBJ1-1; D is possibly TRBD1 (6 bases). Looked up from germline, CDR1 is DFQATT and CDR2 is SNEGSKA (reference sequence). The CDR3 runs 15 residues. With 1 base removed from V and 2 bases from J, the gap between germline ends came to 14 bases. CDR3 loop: CSARAWGQPNTEAFF. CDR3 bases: TGCAGTGCTAGAGCTTGGGGACAACCTAACACTGAAGCTTTCTTT.

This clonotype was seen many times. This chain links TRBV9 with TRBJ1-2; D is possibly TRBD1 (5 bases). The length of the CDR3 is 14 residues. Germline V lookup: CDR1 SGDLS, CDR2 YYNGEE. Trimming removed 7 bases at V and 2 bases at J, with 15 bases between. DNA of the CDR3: TGTGCCAGCGGACACGAAGTACTAAACTATGGCTACACCTTC. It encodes CASGHEVLNYGYTF.

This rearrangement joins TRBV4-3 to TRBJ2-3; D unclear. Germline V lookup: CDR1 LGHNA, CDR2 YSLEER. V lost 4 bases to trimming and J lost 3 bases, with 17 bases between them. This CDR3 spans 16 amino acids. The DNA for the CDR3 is TGCGCCAGCAGCCCCGGAAAAGGATCCCTGACAGATACGCAGTATTTT. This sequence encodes CASSPGKGSLTDTQYF.

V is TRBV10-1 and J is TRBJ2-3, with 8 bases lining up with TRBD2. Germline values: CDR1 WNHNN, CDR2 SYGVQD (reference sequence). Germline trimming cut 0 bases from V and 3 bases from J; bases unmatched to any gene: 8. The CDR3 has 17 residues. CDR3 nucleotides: TGCGCCAGCAGTGAGTCAATAGCGGGGCGGAGTACAGATACGCAGTATTTT. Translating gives CASSESIAGRSTDTQYF.

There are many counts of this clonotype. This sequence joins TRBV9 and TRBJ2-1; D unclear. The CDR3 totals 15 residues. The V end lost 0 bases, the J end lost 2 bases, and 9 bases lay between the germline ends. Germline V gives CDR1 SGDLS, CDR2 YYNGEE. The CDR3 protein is CASSVVGLPYNEQFF. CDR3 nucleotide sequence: TGTGCCAGCAGCGTAGTAGGGTTACCCTACAATGAGCAGTTCTTC.

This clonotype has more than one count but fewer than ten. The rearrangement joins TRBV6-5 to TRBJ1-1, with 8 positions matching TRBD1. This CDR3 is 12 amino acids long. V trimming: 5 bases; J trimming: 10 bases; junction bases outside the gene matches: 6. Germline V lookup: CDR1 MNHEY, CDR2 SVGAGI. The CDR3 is CASSNGQGPAFF. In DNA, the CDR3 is TGTGCCAGCAGTAATGGACAGGGCCCAGCTTTCTTT.

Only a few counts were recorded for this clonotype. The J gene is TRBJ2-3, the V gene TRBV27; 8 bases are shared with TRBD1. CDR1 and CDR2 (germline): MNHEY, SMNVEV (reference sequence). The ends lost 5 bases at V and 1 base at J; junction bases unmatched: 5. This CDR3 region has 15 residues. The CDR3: CASSILTGGTDTQYF. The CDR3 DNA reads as TGTGCCAGCAGTATCCTGACAGGGGGCACAGATACGCAGTATTTT.

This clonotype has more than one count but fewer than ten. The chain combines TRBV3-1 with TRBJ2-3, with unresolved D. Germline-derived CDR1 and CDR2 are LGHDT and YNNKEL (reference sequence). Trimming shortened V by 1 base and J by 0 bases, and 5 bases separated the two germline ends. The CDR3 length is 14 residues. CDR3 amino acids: CASSQVVSTDTQYF. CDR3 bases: TGTGCCAGCAGCCAAGTGGTAAGCACAGATACGCAGTATTTT.

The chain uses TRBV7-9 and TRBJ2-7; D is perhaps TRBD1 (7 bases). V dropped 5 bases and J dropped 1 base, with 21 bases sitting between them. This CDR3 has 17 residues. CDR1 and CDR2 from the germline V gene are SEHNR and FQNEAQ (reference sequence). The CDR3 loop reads CASSPLPNRGGSYEQYF. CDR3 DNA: TGTGCCAGCAGCCCACTTCCCAACAGGGGAGGTTCCTACGAGCAGTACTTC.

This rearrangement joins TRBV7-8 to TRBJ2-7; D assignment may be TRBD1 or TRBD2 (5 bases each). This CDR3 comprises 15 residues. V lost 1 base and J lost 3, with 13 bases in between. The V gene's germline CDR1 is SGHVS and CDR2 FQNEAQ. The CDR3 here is CASSLGQGVFYEQYV. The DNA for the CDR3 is TGTGCCAGCAGCTTAGGGCAGGGAGTTTTCTACGAGCAGTACGTC.

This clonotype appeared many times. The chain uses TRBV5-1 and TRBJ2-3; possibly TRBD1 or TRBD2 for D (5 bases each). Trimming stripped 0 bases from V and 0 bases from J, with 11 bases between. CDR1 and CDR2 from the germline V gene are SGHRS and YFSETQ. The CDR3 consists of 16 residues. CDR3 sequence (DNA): TGCGCCAGCAGCTTGGATGGGGGTAGTAGCACAGATACGCAGTATTTT. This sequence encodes CASSLDGGSSTDTQYF.

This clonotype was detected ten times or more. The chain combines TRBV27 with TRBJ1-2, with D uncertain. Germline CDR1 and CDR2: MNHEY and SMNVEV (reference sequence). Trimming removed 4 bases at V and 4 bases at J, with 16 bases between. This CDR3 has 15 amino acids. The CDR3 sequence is CASSSLTGRSYGYTF. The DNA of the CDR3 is TGTGCCAGCAGTTCGTTGACTGGGCGAAGCTATGGCTACACCTTC.

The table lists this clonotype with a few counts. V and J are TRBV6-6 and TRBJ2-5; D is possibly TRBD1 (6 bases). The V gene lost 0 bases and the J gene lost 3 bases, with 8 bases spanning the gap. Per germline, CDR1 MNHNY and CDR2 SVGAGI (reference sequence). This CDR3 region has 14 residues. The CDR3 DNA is TGTGCCAGCAGTTACTCAGCAGGGGAAGAGACCCAGTACTTC. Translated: CASSYSAGEETQYF.

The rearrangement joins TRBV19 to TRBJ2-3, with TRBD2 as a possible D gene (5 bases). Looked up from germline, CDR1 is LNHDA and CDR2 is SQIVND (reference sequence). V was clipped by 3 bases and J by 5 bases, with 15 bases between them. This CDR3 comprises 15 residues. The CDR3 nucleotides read TGTGCCAGTAGTATGCGGTGGGGAGAGTTAGATACGCAGTATTTT. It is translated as CASSMRWGELDTQYF.

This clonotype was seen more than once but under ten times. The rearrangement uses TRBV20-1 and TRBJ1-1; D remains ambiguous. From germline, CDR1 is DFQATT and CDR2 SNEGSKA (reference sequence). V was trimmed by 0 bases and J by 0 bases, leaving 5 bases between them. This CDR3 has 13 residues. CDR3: CSARDFMNTEAFF. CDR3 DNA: TGCAGTGCTAGAGATTTTATGAACACTGAAGCTTTCTTT.

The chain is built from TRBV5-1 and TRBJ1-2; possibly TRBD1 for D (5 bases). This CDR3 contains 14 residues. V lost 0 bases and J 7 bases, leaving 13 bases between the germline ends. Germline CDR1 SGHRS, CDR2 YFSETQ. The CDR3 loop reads CASSLAGARGGYTF. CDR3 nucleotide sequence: TGCGCCAGCAGCTTGGCCGGGGCGCGTGGTGGCTACACCTTC.

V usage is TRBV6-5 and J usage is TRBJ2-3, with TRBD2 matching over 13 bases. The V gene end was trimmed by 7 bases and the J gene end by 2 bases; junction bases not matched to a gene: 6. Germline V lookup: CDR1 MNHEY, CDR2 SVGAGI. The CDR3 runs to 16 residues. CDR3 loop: CASTTGTSGVTDTQYF. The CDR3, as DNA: TGTGCCAGCACCACAGGGACTAGCGGGGTCACAGATACGCAGTATTTT.

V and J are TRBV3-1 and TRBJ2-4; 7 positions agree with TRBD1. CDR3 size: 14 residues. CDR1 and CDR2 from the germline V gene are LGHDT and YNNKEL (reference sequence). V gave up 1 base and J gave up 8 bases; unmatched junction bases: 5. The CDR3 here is CASSQVAGGYIQYF. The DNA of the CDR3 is TGTGCCAGCAGCCAAGTTGCAGGGGGATACATTCAGTACTTC.

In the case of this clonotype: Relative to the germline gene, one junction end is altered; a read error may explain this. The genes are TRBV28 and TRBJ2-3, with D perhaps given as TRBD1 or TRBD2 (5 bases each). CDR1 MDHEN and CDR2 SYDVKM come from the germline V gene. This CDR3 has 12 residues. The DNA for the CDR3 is TGTGCCAGCAGTATTCTCCGGGACCTTTTGAATTTT. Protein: CASSILRDLLNF.

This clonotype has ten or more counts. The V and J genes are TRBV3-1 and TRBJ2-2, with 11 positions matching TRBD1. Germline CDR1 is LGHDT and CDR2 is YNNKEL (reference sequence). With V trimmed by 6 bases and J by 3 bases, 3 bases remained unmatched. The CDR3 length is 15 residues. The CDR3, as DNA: TGTGCCAGCAGGCCGGGACAGGGGGACACCGGGGAGCTGTTTTTT. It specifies CASRPGQGDTGELFF.